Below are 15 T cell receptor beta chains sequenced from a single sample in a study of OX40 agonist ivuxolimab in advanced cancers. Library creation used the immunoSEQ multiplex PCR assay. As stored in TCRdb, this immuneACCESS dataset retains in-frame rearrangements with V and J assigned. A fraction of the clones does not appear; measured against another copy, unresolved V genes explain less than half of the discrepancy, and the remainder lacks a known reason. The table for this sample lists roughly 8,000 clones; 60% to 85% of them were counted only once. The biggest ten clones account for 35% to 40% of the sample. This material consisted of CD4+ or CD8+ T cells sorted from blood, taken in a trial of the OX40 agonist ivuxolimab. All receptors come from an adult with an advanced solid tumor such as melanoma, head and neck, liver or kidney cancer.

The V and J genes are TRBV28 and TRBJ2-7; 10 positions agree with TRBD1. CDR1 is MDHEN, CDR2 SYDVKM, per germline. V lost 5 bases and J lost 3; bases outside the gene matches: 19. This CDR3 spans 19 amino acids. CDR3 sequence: CASSQYQFPGQGYDYEQYF. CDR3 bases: TGTGCCAGCAGTCAATACCAATTCCCGGGACAGGGGTACGACTACGAGCAGTACTTC.

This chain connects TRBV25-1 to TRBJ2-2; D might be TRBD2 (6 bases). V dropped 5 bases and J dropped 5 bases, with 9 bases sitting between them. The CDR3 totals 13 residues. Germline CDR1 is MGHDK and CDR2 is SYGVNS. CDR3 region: CASSFGGTGELFF. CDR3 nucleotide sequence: TGTGCCAGCAGTTTCGGGGGAACCGGGGAGCTGTTTTTT.

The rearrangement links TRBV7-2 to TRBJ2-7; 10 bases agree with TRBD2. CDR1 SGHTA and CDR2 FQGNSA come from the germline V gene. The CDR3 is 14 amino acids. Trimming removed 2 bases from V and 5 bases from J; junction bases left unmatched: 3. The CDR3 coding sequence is TGTGCCAGCAGCTTACGGCTAGCGGGGGACGAGCAGTACTTC. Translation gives CASSLRLAGDEQYF.

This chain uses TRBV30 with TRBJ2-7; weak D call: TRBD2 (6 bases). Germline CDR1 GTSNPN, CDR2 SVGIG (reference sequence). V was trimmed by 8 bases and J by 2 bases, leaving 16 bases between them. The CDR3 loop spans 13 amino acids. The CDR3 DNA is TGTGCCGCCGGGAGAAACAATCCCTACGAGCAGTACTTC. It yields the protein CAAGRNNPYEQYF.

CDR3 sequence reads: CASSSPPDTQYF. As DNA, the CDR3 is TGTGCCAGCAGCTCCCCCCCAGATACGCAGTATTTT. The chain joins TRBV11-2 to TRBJ2-3; D is uncertain. The germline V gene has CDR1 SGHAT and CDR2 FQNNGV. The CDR3 has 12 amino acids. Trimming cost V 4 bases and J 4 bases, with 6 bases left between them.

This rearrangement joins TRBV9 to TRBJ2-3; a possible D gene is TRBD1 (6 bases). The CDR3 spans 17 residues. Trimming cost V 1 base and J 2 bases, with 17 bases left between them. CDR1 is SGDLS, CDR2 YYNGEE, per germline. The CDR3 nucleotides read TGTGCCAGCAGCGTAAACAGGGAAAATAGGGCCACAGATACGCAGTATTTT. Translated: CASSVNRENRATDTQYF.

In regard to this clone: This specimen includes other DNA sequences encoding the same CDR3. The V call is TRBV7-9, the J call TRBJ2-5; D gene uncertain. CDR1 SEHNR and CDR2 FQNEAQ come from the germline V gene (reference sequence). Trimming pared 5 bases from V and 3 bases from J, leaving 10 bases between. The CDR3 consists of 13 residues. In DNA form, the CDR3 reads TGTGCCAGCAGCCCCCCGCTAGAAGAGACCCAGTACTTC. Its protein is CASSPPLEETQYF.

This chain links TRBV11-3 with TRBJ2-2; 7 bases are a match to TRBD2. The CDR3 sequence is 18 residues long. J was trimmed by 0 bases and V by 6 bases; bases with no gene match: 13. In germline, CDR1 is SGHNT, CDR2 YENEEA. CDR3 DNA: TGTGCCAGCAGGCCCCCTCCGGGACTACAATCGAACACCGGGGAGCTGTTTTTT. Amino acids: CASRPPPGLQSNTGELFF.

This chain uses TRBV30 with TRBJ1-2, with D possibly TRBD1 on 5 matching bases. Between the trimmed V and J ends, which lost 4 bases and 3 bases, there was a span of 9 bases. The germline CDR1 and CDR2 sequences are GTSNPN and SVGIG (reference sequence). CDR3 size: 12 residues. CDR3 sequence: CAWNGGDYGYTF. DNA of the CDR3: TGTGCCTGGAATGGGGGGGACTATGGCTACACCTTC. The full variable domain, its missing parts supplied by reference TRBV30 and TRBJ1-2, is SQTIHQWPATLVQPVGSPLSLECTVEGTSNPNLYWYRQAAGRGLQLLFYSVGIGQISSEVPQNLSASRPQDRQFILSSKKLLLSDSGFYLCAWNGGDYGYTFGSGTRLTVV.

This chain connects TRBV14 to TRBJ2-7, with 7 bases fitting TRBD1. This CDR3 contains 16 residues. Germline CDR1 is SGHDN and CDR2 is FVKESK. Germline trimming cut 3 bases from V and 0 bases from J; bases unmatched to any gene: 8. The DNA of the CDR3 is TGTGCCAGCAGCCATTTACCAGGGGGAACCTCCTACGAGCAGTACTTC. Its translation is CASSHLPGGTSYEQYF.

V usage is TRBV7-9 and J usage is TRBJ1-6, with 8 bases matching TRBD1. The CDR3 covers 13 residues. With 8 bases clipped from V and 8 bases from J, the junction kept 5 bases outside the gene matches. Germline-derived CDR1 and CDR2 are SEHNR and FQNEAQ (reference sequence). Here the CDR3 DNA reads TGTGCCAGCCGGACAGGGAATTATTCACCCCTCCACTTT. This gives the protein CASRTGNYSPLHF. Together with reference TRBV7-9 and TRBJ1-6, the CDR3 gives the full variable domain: DTGVSQNPRHKITKRGQNVTFRCDPISEHNRLYWYRQTLGQGPEFLTYFQNEAQLEKSRLLSDRFSAERPKGSFSTLEIQRTEQGDSAMYLCASRTGNYSPLHFGNGTRLTVT.

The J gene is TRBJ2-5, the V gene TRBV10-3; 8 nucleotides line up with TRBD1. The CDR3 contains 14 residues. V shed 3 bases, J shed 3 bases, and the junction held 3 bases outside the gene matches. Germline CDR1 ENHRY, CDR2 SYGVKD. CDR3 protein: CAISDLDREETQYF. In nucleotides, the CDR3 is TGTGCCATCAGTGATTTGGACAGGGAAGAGACCCAGTACTTC.

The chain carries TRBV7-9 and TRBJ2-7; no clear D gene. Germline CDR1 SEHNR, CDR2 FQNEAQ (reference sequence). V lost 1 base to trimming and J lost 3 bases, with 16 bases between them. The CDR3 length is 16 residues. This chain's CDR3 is CASSLDPGHKNYEQYF. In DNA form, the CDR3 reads TGTGCCAGCAGCTTAGACCCGGGCCATAAGAACTACGAGCAGTACTTC. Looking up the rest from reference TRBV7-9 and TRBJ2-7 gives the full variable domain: DTGVSQNPRHKITKRGQNVTFRCDPISEHNRLYWYRQTLGQGPEFLTYFQNEAQLEKSRLLSDRFSAERPKGSFSTLEIQRTEQGDSAMYLCASSLDPGHKNYEQYFGPGTRLTVT.

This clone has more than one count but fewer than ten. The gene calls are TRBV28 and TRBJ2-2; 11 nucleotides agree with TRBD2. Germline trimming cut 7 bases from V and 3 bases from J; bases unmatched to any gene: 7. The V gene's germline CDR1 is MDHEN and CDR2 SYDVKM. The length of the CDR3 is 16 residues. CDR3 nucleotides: TGTGCCAGCACTTCTTTAGCGGGAGGGTACACCGGGGAGCTGTTTTTT. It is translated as CASTSLAGGYTGELFF.

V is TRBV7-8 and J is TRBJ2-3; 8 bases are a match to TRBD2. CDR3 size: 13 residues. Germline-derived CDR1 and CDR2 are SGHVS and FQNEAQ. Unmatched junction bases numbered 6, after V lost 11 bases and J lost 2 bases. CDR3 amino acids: CACGGPNTDTQYF. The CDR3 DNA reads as TGTGCCTGCGGGGGGCCTAACACAGATACGCAGTATTTT.